A single T cell receptor beta chain is shown here with its context. V was shortened by 5 bases and J by 0 bases, with 16 bases between the two germline ends. This CDR3 is 16 amino acids long. Germline V CDR1 and CDR2: SGHTA, FQGNSA. The sample comes from a study of blood T cell repertoires in COVID-19. Looking at the study overall: COVID-19 samples from acute and convalescent phases originated in the United States, Italy and Spain. PBMCs, B-cell-depleted T cells, or T cells were the source of the cDNA or gDNA that made up the material.

Authors' analysis steps: Amplifying reference gene primers gave estimates of nucleated cell counts. Sequencing used immunoSEQ multiplex PCR; TCRdb keeps in-frame clones, though not all of them. Clone size and the V and J calls come from that table; the DNA yielded D and trimming. The profile shows about 120,000 clones, around 76% of them singletons. The chain carries TRBV7-2 and TRBJ1-1; a possible D gene is TRBD1 (6 bases). Sequenced material: peripheral blood. The sequence was obtained from a man aged 65 to 79 with acute or convalescent COVID-19. Here the CDR3 reads CASSTPAGTLNTEAFF. The CDR3, as DNA: TGTGCCAGCAGCACCCCCGCCGGGACACTGAACACTGAAGCTTTCTTT.